This T cell receptor (beta chain) is from a study of T cell responses to AZD1222 COVID-19 vaccine. Findings and caveats of the study: Among the donors, most were white British and more were female, and clonal diversity was possibly underestimated.

There are 13 residues in the CDR3. V was clipped by 4 bases and J by 8 bases, with 14 bases between them. The germline V gene encodes CDR1 MGHDK and CDR2 SYGVNS. The assay was immunoSEQ multiplex PCR, and TCRdb's table has in-frame clones only and misses some. The table has fewer than 150,000 clones, 85% to 95% seen once. Comments on this clone: What it binds is not known.

The chain uses TRBV25-1 and TRBJ1-1; D is unclear. The sequence came from an adult in good health. Sequenced here: peripheral blood, sampled on day 0 of AZD1222 vaccination. CDR3: CASSGTFGVEAFF. CDR3 coding DNA: TGTGCCAGCAGTGGAACTTTTGGGGTAGAAGCTTTCTTT.